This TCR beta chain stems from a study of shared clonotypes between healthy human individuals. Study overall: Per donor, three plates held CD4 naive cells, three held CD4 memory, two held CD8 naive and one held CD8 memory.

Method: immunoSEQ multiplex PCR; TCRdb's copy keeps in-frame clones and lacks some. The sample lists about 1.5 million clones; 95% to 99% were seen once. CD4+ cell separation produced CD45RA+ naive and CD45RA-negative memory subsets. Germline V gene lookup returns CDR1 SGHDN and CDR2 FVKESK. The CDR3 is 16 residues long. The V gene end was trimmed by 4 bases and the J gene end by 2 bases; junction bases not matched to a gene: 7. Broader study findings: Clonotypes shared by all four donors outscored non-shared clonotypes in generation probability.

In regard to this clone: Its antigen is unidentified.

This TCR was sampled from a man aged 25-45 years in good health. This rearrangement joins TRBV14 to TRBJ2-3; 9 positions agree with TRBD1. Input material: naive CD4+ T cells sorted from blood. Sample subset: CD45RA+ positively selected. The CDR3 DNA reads TGTGCCAGCAGCCCCCCGGGACAGGGAATCACAGATACGCAGTATTTT. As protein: CASSPPGQGITDTQYF.